The source of this T cell receptor (beta chain) is a study of human T cells and chemical hapten exposure. Study as a whole: TCR yields differed between samples (mainly from small differences in pooled library volume).

Study-wide results and caveats: No alteration of TCRs above 1 in 1000 frequency was seen with DPC sensitization.

A word on this clonotype: The antigen is not known.

This sample's time point: healthy volunteer bleed at 2 weeks. Unfractionated whole blood was the source from which total RNA was extracted. Library construction involved attaching unique molecular identifiers to individual cDNA molecules, which allowed quantitative, reproducible TCR counting. As handled by the study authors: Samples contained a median of approximately 100,000 TCRs, with a range of roughly 23,224 to 700,000. A single record per CDR3 protein comes from TCRdb applying MiXCR to the RACE reads. TCRdb's processing, not the authors' own work, is the source of the V and J calls. Of approximately 90,000 distinct CDR3 sequences in the sample, approximately 9.7% were seen once. The clonotype was recovered from a female donor in good health. Some clones in this sample may be carry-over from other donors' samples. Sequencing input: whole blood.

Written as DNA, the CDR3 is TGTGCCAGTAGTTCGACAGGTTTTGCTTTCTTT. It is translated as CASSSTGFAFF. The chain carries TRBV19 and TRBJ1-1; D possibly corresponds to TRBD1 (6 bases). The CDR3 spans 11 residues. Germline lookup yields CDR1 LNHDA and CDR2 SQIVND (reference sequence). Trimming removed 5 bases at V and 11 bases at J, with 12 bases between.